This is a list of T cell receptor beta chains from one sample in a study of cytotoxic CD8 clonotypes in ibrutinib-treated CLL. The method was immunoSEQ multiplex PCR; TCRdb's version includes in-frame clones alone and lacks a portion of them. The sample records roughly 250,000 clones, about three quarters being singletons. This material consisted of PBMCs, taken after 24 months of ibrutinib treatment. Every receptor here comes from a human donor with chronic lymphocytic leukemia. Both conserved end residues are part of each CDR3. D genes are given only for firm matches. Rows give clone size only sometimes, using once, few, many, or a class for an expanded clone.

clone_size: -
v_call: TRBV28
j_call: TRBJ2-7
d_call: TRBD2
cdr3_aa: CASFSPSSGRNRYEQYF
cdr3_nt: TGTGCCAGCTTCTCCCCCTCTAGCGGGAGAAACCGCTACGAGCAGTACTTC

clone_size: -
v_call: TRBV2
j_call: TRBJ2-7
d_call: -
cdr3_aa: CASSGSEQYF
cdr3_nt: TGTGCCAGCAGCGGCAGCGAGCAGTACTTC

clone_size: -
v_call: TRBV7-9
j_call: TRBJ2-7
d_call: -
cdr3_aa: CASSSSRPGNYEQYF
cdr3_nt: TGTGCCAGCAGCTCCAGCCGACCAGGAAACTACGAGCAGTACTTC

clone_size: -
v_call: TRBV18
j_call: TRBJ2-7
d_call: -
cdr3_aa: CASSPPMIAASYEQYF
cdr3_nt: TGTGCCAGCTCACCACCGATGATCGCCGCGTCCTACGAGCAGTACTTC

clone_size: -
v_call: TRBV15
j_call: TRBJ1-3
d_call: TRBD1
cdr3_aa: CATPRDRGISGNTIYF
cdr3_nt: TGTGCCACCCCCCGGGACAGGGGCATCTCTGGAAACACCATATATTTT

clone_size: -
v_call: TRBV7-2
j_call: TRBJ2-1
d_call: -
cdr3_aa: CASSLNGYNEQFF
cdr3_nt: TGTGCCAGCAGCTTAAACGGCTACAATGAGCAGTTCTTC

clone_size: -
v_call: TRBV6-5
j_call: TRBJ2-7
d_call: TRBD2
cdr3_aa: CASSRTRDYEQYF
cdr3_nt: TGTGCCAGCAGCCGGACTAGGGACTACGAGCAGTACTTC

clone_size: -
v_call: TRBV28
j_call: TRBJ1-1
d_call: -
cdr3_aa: CASRIDDGGTEAFF
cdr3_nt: TGTGCCAGCAGGATCGATGACGGAGGGACTGAAGCTTTCTTT

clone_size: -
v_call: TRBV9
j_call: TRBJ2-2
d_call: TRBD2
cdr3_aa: CASSVAPGLAGARWELFF
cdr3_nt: TGTGCCAGCAGCGTAGCCCCGGGACTAGCGGGAGCAAGGTGGGAGCTGTTTTTT

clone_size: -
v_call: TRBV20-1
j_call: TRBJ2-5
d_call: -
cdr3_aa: CSAKTVETQYF
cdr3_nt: TGCAGTGCTAAGACTGTAGAGACCCAGTACTTC

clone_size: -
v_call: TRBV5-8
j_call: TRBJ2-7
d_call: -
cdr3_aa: CASSLVREQYF
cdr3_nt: TGTGCCAGCAGCTTAGTCCGCGAGCAGTACTTC

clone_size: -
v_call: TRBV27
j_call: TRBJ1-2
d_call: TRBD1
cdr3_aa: CASSRDRVYGYTF
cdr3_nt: TGTGCCAGCAGTAGGGACAGGGTATATGGCTACACCTTC

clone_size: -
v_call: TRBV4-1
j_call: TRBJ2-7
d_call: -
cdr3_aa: CASSQENSANSYEQYF
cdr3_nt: TGCGCCAGCAGCCAAGAAAATAGCGCTAACTCTTACGAGCAGTACTTC

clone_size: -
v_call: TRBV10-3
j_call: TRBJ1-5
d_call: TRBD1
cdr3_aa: CAIRPGQGSNDQPQHF
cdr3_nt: TGTGCCATCAGACCGGGACAGGGAAGCAACGATCAGCCCCAGCATTTT

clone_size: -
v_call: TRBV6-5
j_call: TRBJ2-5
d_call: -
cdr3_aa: CASSYSYRDPETQYF
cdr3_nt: TGTGCCAGCAGTTACTCGTACAGGGATCCAGAGACCCAGTACTTC

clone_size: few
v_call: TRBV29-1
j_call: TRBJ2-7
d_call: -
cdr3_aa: CSVQGNSYEQYF
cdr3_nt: TGCAGCGTCCAGGGAAACTCCTACGAGCAGTACTTC

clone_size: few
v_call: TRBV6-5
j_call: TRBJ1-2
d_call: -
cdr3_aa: CASSTGTVYGYTF
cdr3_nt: TGTGCCAGCAGTACCGGGACGGTCTATGGCTACACCTTC

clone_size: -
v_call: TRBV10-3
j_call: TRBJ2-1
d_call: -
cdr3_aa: CAISESGGEHSYNEQFF
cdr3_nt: TGTGCCATCAGTGAGTCGGGGGGCGAGCACTCCTACAATGAGCAGTTCTTC

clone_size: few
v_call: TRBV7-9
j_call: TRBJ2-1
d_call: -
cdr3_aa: CASRWTFNEQFF
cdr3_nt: TGTGCCAGCAGATGGACATTCAATGAGCAGTTCTTC

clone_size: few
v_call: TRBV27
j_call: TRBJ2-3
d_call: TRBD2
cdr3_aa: CASSLTLAGGTDTQYF
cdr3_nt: TGTGCCAGCAGTTTAACGCTAGCGGGAGGCACAGATACGCAGTATTTT

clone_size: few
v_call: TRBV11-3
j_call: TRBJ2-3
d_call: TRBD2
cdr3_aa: CASSLHSGSTDTQYF
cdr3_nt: TGTGCCAGCAGCTTGCATAGCGGGAGCACAGATACGCAGTATTTT

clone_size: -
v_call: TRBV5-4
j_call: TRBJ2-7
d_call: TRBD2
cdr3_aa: CASSSSRDYAYEQYF
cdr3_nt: TGTGCCAGCAGCTCATCTCGGGACTACGCCTACGAGCAGTACTTC

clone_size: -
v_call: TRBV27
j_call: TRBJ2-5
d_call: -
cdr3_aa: CASRRYPELIETQYF
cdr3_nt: TGTGCCAGCAGACGCTACCCCGAACTGATAGAGACCCAGTACTTC

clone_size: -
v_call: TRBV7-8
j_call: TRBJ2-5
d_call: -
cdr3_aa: CASSRTVAGETQYF
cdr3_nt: TGTGCCAGCAGCCGGACAGTTGCTGGGGAGACCCAGTACTTC

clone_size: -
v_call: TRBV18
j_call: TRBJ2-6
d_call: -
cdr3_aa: CASSPISGANVLTF
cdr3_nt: TGTGCCAGCTCACCAATTTCTGGGGCCAACGTCCTGACTTTC

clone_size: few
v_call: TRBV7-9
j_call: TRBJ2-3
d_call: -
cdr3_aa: CASSLAQGNVDTQYF
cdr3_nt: TGTGCCAGCAGCTTAGCGCAGGGCAATGTAGATACGCAGTATTTT

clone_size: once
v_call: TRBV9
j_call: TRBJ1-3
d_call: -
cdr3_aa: CASSVVGDTGNTIYF
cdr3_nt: TGTGCCAGCAGCGTAGTAGGAGACACTGGAAACACCATATATTTT

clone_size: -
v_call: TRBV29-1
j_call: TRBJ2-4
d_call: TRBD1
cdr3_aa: CSARGQANIQYF
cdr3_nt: TGCAGCGCCAGGGGACAGGCAAACATTCAGTACTTC

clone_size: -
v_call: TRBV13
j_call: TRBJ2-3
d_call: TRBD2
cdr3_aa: CASSLAGAPADTQYF
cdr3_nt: TGTGCCAGCAGTCTAGCGGGAGCGCCTGCAGATACGCAGTATTTT

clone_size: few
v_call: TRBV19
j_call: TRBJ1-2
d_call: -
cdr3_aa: CASSPQDFYGYTF
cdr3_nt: TGTGCCAGTAGTCCTCAGGACTTCTATGGCTACACCTTC

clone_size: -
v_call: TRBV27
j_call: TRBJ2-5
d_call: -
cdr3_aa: CASSRTLQETQYF
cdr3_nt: TGTGCCAGCAGCCGGACCCTCCAAGAGACCCAGTACTTC

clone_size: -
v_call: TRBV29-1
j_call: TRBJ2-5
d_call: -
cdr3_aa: CSVSDSRMETQYF
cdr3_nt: TGCAGCGTCTCGGACAGCCGGATGGAGACCCAGTACTTC

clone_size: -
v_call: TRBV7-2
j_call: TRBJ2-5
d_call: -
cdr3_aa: CASSPEGTQYF
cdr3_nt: TGTGCCAGCAGTCCCGAGGGGACCCAGTACTTC

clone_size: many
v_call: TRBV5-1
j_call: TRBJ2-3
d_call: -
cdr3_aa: CASTEQGVRDTQYF
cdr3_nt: TGCGCCAGCACGGAGCAGGGCGTTCGGGATACGCAGTATTTT

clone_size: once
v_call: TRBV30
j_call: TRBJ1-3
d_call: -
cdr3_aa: CAWSKSRGNTIYF
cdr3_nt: TGTGCCTGGAGTAAGTCGAGGGGAAACACCATATATTTT

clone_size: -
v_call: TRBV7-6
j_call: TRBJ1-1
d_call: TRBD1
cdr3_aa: CASSPGTELNTEAFF
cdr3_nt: TGTGCCAGCAGCCCTGGGACAGAATTGAACACTGAAGCTTTCTTT

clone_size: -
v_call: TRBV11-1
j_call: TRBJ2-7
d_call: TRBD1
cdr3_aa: CASSQGQGIPYEQYF
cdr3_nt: TGTGCCAGCAGCCAGGGACAGGGAATTCCCTACGAGCAGTACTTC

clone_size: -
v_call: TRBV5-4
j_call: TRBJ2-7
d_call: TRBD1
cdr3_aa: CASSRDRDLGEQYF
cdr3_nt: TGTGCCAGCAGCCGGGACAGAGACCTAGGCGAGCAGTACTTC

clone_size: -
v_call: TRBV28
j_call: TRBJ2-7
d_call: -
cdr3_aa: CASRDSDSYEQYF
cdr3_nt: TGTGCCAGCCGGGACTCAGACTCCTACGAGCAGTACTTC

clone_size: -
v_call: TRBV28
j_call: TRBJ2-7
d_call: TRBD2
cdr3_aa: CASSLPSGRAWQYF
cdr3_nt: TGTGCCAGCAGTTTACCCAGCGGGAGGGCCTGGCAGTACTTC

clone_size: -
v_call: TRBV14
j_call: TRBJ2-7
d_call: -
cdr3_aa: CASSQSFIDYEQYF
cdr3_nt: TGTGCCAGCAGCCAGTCGTTCATAGACTACGAGCAGTACTTC

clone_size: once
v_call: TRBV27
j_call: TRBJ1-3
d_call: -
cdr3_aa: CASKAGTGNTIYF
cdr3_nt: TGTGCCAGCAAGGCAGGGACTGGAAACACCATATATTTT

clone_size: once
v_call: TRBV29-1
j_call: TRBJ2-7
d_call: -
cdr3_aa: CSVEDRDEGYEQYF
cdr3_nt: TGCAGCGTTGAAGACCGGGACGAAGGCTACGAGCAGTACTTC

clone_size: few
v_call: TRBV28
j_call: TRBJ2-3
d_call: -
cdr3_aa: CASSSGTDTQYF
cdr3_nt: TGTGCCAGCAGTTCGGGAACAGATACGCAGTATTTT

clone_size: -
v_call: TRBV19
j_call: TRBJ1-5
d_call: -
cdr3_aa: CASSERYGGQPQHF
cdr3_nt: TGTGCCAGCAGTGAAAGATACGGGGGTCAGCCCCAGCATTTT

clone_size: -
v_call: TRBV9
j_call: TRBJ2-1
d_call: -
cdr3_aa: CATNRANNEQFF
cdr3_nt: TGTGCCACCAACAGGGCCAACAATGAGCAGTTCTTC

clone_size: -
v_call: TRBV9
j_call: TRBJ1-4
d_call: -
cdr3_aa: CASGGGQANEKLFF
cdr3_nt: TGTGCCAGCGGTGGGGGGCAGGCTAATGAAAAACTGTTTTTT

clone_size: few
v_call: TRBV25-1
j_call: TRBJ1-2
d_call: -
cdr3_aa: CASGGDGYTF
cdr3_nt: TGTGCCAGCGGGGGAGACGGCTACACCTTC

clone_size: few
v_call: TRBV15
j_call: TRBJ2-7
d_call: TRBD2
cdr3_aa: CATSSGTSLYEQYF
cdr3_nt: TGTGCCACCAGCAGCGGGACTAGTCTCTACGAGCAGTACTTC

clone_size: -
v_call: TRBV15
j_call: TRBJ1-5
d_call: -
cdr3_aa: CATQKSGEVGNQPQHF
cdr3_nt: TGTGCCACCCAAAAATCTGGGGAGGTCGGCAATCAGCCCCAGCATTTT

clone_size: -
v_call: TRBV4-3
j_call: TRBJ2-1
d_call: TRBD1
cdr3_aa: CASSQDVGTGWHNEQFF
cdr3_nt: TGCGCCAGCAGCCAAGATGTGGGGACAGGGTGGCACAATGAGCAGTTCTTC

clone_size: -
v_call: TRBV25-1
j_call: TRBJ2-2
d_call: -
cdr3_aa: CASSDIQGNTGELFF
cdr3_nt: TGTGCCAGCAGTGATATACAGGGTAACACCGGGGAGCTGTTTTTT

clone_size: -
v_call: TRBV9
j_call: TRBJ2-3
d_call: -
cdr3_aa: CASSVEVPDTQYF
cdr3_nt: TGTGCCAGCAGCGTAGAAGTCCCAGATACGCAGTATTTT

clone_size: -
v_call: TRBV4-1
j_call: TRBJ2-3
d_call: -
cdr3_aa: CAILDTQYF
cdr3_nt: TGCGCCATCCTAGATACGCAGTATTTT

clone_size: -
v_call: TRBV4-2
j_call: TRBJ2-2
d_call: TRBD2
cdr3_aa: CASSQPGEGSTGELFF
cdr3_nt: TGTGCCAGCAGCCAACCGGGGGAGGGGAGCACCGGGGAGCTGTTTTTT